One sample yielded the 3 T cell receptor beta chains listed below, sequenced in a study of blood T cell repertoires in COVID-19. The protocol was immunoSEQ multiplex PCR, while the TCRdb copy is restricted to in-frame clones and leaves out a portion. This table has fewer than 650,000 clones, 85% to 90% appearing once. Sequenced material: peripheral blood. These receptors came from a woman aged 45-65 years with COVID-19, enrolled during active disease.

CDR3 region: CASTSFSSGANVLTF. The CDR3 DNA is TGTGCCAGCACCTCTTTCAGCTCTGGGGCCAACGTCCTGACTTTC. The chain combines TRBV6-5 with TRBJ2-6, with D hard to call. From germline, CDR1 is MNHEY and CDR2 SVGAGI. V lost 7 bases and J 0 bases, leaving 10 bases between the germline ends. This CDR3 region has 15 residues.

This clone occurred a few times. The chain recombines TRBV27 with TRBJ1-5; D call uncertain. Germline-derived CDR1 and CDR2 are MNHEY and SMNVEV (reference sequence). The V gene lost 4 bases and the J gene lost 6 bases, with 10 bases spanning the gap. The CDR3 runs 13 residues. The CDR3 loop is CASSSEGSQPQHF. The CDR3 nucleotides are TGTGCCAGCAGTTCTGAGGGAAGTCAGCCCCAGCATTTT.

V and J are TRBV3-1 (or the pseudogene TRBV3-2) and TRBJ1-4; D is unclear. Germline values: CDR1 LGHDT, CDR2 YNNKEL (reference sequence). The V end was cut by 3 bases, the J end by 7 bases, with 6 bases between. This CDR3 spans 12 amino acids. CDR3 in amino acids: CASSHAGEKLFF. The CDR3 DNA follows: TGTGCCAGCAGCCACGCGGGTGAAAAACTGTTTTTT.